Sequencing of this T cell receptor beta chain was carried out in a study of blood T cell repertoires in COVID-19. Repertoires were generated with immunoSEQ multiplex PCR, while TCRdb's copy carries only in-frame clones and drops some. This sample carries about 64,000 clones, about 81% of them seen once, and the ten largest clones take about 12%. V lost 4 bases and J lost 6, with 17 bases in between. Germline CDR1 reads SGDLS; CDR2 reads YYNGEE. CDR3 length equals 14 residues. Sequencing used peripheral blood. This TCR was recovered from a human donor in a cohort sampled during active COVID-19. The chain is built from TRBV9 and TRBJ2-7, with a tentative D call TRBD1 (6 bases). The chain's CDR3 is CASSPWGRLGEQYF. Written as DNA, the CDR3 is TGTGCCAGCAGCCCCTGGGGGCGACTGGGCGAGCAGTACTTC.